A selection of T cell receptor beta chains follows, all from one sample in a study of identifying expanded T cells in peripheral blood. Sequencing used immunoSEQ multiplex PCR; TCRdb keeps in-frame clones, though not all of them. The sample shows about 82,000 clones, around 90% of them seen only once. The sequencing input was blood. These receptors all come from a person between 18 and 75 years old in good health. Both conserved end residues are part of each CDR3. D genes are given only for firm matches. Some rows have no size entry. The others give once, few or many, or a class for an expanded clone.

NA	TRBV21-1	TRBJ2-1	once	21	CASSKANTGTTESSSYNEQFF	TGTGCCAGCAGCAAAGCCAACACCGGGACAACCGAATCGAGCTCCTACAATGAGCAGTTCTTC
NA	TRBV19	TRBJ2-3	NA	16	CASSIDLGAGTDTQYF	TGTGCCAGTAGTATAGATCTGGGGGCGGGGACAGATACGCAGTATTTT
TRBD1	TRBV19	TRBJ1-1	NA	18	CASSLGPGQGGWDTEAFF	TGTGCCAGTAGTTTGGGTCCGGGACAGGGGGGCTGGGACACTGAAGCTTTCTTT
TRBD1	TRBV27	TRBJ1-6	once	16	CASSLSTQGSNSPLHF	TGTGCCAGCAGTTTATCCACACAGGGGAGCAATTCACCCCTCCACTTT
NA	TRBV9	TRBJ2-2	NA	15	CASSVGGANTGELFF	TGTGCCAGCAGCGTAGGTGGGGCGAACACCGGGGAGCTGTTTTTT
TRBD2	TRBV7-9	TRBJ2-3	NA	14	CASSFSGQSDTQYF	TGTGCCAGCAGCTTTAGCGGGCAGAGCGATACGCAGTATTTT
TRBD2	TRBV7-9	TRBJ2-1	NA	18	CASSFGGKRASSYNEQFF	TGTGCCAGCAGCTTCGGGGGGAAGCGGGCGAGCTCCTACAATGAGCAGTTCTTC
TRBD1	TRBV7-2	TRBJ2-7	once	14	CASSLDRGYYEQYF	TGTGCCAGCAGCTTGGACAGGGGCTACTACGAGCAGTACTTC
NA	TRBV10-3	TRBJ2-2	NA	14	CAISESVNTGELFF	TGTGCCATCAGTGAGTCAGTTAACACCGGGGAGCTGTTTTTT
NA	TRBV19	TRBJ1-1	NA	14	CASSAVDGNTEAFF	TGTGCCAGTAGCGCCGTGGACGGGAACACTGAAGCTTTCTTT
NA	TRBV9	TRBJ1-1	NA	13	CASSIGGMTEAFF	TGTGCCAGCAGTATCGGGGGGATGACTGAAGCTTTCTTT
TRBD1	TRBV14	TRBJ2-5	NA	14	CASSGTGYLETQYF	TGTGCCAGCAGCGGGACAGGGTATCTCGAGACCCAGTACTTC
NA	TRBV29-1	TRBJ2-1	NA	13	CSVEDLVPNEQFF	TGCAGCGTAGAAGACCTCGTCCCCAATGAGCAGTTCTTC
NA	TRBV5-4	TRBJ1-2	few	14	CASSPLTANYGYTF	TGTGCCAGCAGCCCGCTGACAGCTAACTATGGCTACACCTTC
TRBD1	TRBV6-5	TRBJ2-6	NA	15	CASRQQGAGANVLTF	TGTGCCAGCAGACAACAGGGGGCTGGGGCCAACGTCCTGACTTTC
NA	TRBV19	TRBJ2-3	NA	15	CASSIRAGHTDTQYF	TGTGCCAGTAGTATAAGGGCGGGTCACACAGATACGCAGTATTTT
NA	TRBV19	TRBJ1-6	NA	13	CASREEVASPLHF	TGTGCCAGTAGGGAGGAGGTAGCTTCACCCCTCCACTTT
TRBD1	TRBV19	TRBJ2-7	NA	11	CASGTAYEQYF	TGTGCCAGTGGGACAGCTTACGAGCAGTACTTC
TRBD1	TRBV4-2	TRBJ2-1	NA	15	CASSQPRDRDNEQFF	TGTGCCAGCAGCCAACCTCGGGACAGGGACAATGAGCAGTTCTTC
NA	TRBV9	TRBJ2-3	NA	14	CASSIRSVSDTQYF	TGTGCCAGCAGCATCAGGTCTGTATCAGATACGCAGTATTTT
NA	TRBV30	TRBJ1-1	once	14	CAWSAAGGGLRAFF	TGTGCCTGGAGTGCAGCGGGCGGGGGGCTAAGAGCTTTCTTT
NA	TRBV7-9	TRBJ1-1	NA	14	CASSPRAMNTEAFF	TGTGCCAGCAGCCCCAGGGCCATGAACACTGAAGCTTTCTTT
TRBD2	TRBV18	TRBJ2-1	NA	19	CASSPQRVATSGKRGEQFF	TGTGCCAGCTCACCGCAAAGGGTAGCCACTAGCGGGAAAAGGGGTGAGCAGTTCTTC
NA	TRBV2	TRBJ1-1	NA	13	CASSEVRSPEAFF	TGTGCCAGCAGTGAAGTAAGATCTCCTGAAGCTTTCTTT
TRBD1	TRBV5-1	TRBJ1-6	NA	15	CASRGQGEVNSPLHF	TGCGCCAGCAGGGGACAGGGAGAGGTTAATTCACCCCTCCACTTT
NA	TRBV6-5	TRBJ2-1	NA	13	CASSFGPNNEQFF	TGTGCCAGCAGTTTCGGGCCCAACAATGAGCAGTTCTTC
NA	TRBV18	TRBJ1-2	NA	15	CASSPLAAGGYGYTF	TGTGCCAGCTCACCACTGGCAGCGGGAGGCTATGGCTACACCTTC
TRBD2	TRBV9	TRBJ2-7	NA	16	CASSARGAGGSYEQYF	TGTGCCAGCAGCGCGAGAGGGGCGGGGGGTTCCTACGAGCAGTACTTC
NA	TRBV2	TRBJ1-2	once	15	CASMGEGWSGYGYTF	TGTGCCAGCATGGGAGAGGGCTGGTCTGGGTATGGCTACACCTTC
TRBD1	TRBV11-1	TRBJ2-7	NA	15	CASSSGQGALDEQYF	TGTGCCAGCAGCAGCGGACAGGGCGCACTTGACGAGCAGTACTTC
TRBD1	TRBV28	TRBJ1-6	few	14	CASSLRTGYSPLHF	TGTGCCAGCAGTCTCCGGACAGGGTATTCACCCCTCCACTTT
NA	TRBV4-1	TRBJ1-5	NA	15	CASSQEAGDRQPQHF	TGCGCCAGCAGCCAAGAGGCAGGGGATCGTCAGCCCCAGCATTTT